The rows below give T cell receptor beta chains drawn from one sample of a study of blood T cell repertoires in COVID-19. Using immunoSEQ multiplex PCR, the repertoire was profiled, and TCRdb retains in-frame clones only, with some absent. Here the sample spans approximately 400,000 clones, more than 75% being singletons. Sequenced: PBMCs or T cells enriched from blood (not recorded which). These receptors all stem from a woman between 18 and 30 years old who had recovered from COVID-19. The conserved cysteine and the conserved F or W are not part of the CDR3 here.

V	length	CDR3
TRBV6-1	13	ASSEQGWYNSPLH
TRBV27	13	ASSPNRGLGNEQF
TRBV19	12	ASRDRDNNEKLF
TRBV19	14	ASSIDSGGPAGEQY
TRBV18	11	ASDLQGQGGYT
TRBV20-1	14	SASRRGGALNTEAF
TRBV4-1	13	ASSQPGQGDTEAF
TRBV7-8	11	ASSLGVQGGYT
TRBV3-1/TRBV3-2	15	ASSQDRSRDRDTEAF
TRBV6-6	15	ASSPLGAGASYNEQF
TRBV11-2	15	ASSSQAPGDMNTEAF
TRBV7-6	13	ASSPPGVRGNEQF
TRBV5-6	12	ASSDAQGYRGYT
TRBV5-5	12	ASSPPGQAYEQY
TRBV5-1	11	ASSSRDNYGYT
TRBV29-1	13	SVRPDVVQAYGYT
TRBV20-1	14	SASGQGMRRGETQY
TRBV4-3	13	ASSQDRQGGQPQH
TRBV9	13	ASSVAGGATYEQY
TRBV28	13	ASSLGGTGGQPQH
TRBV9	14	ASSAGFRGWTGELF
TRBV6-5	10	ATHSTGSGYT
TRBV5-1	13	ASSLWDRGWTEAF
TRBV10-3	13	AIGNPDRGRSGYT
TRBV6-5	11	ASSTPGATEAF
TRBV7-2	16	ASSIGTSGRGWQETQY
TRBV27	12	ASRPVSGGETQY
TRBV6-5	10	ASSFAGHGYT
TRBV5-4	12	ASSYGTGGEPQH
TRBV19	13	ASRRTGISNQPQH
TRBV5-8	13	ASSLGTGVQETQY
TRBV27	14	ASSLSTSGGYNEQF
TRBV19	11	ASSINRLNEQF
TRBV9	12	ASSGGGGAFEQY
TRBV9	13	ASSEGLAGADEQF
TRBV18	16	ASSPDLVGRGNTGELF
TRBV5-6	14	ASSSGTGGPYNEQF
TRBV30	14	VWSAGDRDIQETQY
TRBV7-9	11	ASEGGANSPLH
TRBV4-2	11	ASSQTGGDGYT
TRBV5-6	17	ASSTYIRRQVEPAYEQY
TRBV9	13	ASSVQDRENEKLF
TRBV28	11	ASFGRDTGELF
TRBV29-1	12	SVDMTGGGGELF
TRBV18	12	ASSSGTANTEAF
TRBV19	12	ASSADRFSYEQY
TRBV30	14	ACLTGTSGATGELF
TRBV4-2	14	ASSQDNSGGSNEQF
TRBV6-5	13	ASSPGGQTNEKLF
TRBV27	11	ASSLYRDTEAF
TRBV9	11	ASSTRGGNEQF
TRBV2	11	ASRAGTKETQY
TRBV2	14	ASGGDDRSSGNTIY
TRBV5-6	13	ASFSGGLGTDTQY
TRBV4-1	13	ASSQLTGSNQPQH
TRBV19	12	ASSIAGGTEKLF
TRBV5-3	16	ARRSPSFQLPGNTEAF
TRBV12-3/TRBV12-4	11	ASTRSASYEQY
TRBV11-2	15	ASSQGLAGAPPSIQY